Sequencing of this TCR beta chain was carried out in a study of neoadjuvant nivolumab and ipilimumab in lung cancer. This clone was seen a single time. The antigen remains unidentified. Trimming took 2 bases from V and 4 from J, leaving 11 bases between them. Germline V gene lookup returns CDR1 SGHTA and CDR2 FQGNSA. The CDR3 is 15 residues long. Measured with immunoSEQ multiplex PCR; TCRdb has only the in-frame clones, and not every one. Here the sample spans about 10,000 clones, 81% being singletons. Study-level points and caveats: From pretherapy to surgery, tumor richness and clonality rose with dual therapy. Higher pretherapy blood TCR richness went with higher resected-tumor richness. TCR richness and clonality were higher in tumors than adjacent uninvolved lung. Pathologic regression was not significantly tied to TCR clonality.

The sequencing used peripheral blood, collected before neoadjuvant nivolumab, alone or with ipilimumab. J is TRBJ1-4 and V is TRBV7-2; no clear D gene. This clonotype was sampled from an adult with non-small cell lung cancer. The CDR3 sequence: CASSLRVSGNEKLFF. Here the CDR3 DNA reads TGTGCCAGCAGCTTACGGGTCAGTGGTAATGAAAAACTGTTTTTT.